The T cell receptor beta chain described here comes from a study of T cell responses to AZD1222 COVID-19 vaccine. Study results and limitations: Only 5 to 7 individuals given AZD1222 were seropositive at baseline. With two AZD1222 doses given, Spike-specific TCR breadth and depth both rose. Donors, mostly white British, included more females; clonal diversity was possibly underestimated.

The method was immunoSEQ multiplex PCR; TCRdb's version includes in-frame clones alone and lacks a portion of them. The profile covers approximately 140,000 clones, with around 90% appearing a single time and roughly 3.8% taken by the ten largest. Pooling of second doses given at about 4 or about 12 weeks was done. With respect to this clone: Its antigen is still unknown.

CDR1 and CDR2 from the germline V gene are GTSNPN and SVGIG (reference sequence). V dropped 5 bases and J dropped 9; count of bases not matched to a gene: 10. The CDR3 runs to 13 residues. The source was peripheral blood, collected 28 days after the second AZD1222 dose. This sequence was found in an adult who received the AZD1222 COVID-19 vaccine. The chain joins TRBV30 to TRBJ2-4; 7 bases agree with TRBD2. The CDR3 DNA follows: TGTGCCTGGGTTGCGGGGGAGAGGGGCATTCAGTACTTC. This gives the protein CAWVAGERGIQYF.